Ten or more counts support the clone carrying this T cell receptor beta chain. The data were taken from a study of identical twins. CDR3 length: 15 residues. CDR1 and CDR2 from the germline V gene are SEHNR and FQNEAQ (reference sequence). V was shortened by 2 bases and J by 5 bases, with 12 bases between the two germline ends. A universal primer site was incorporated via template switching, and the cDNA contained unique molecular identifiers. TCRdb independently ran MiXCR on the 5' RACE reads; one entry per CDR3 protein. The sample holds some 790,000 distinct CDR3 sequences, 18% seen once. The sample also formed part of further work on T cells expressing NK-cell markers. That source reports: Repertoire data for TCR beta were derived from sorted T cells (CD3+CD56+NKG2C+, CD3+CD56+NKG2C- and CD3+CD56-NKG2C+).

This receptor was taken from a woman under 30 in good health. V usage is TRBV7-9 and J usage is TRBJ2-2; tentative D call: TRBD1 (5 bases). The material sequenced was PBMCs. In DNA form, the CDR3 reads TGTGCCAGCAGCTTACCAACAGGCCCTACCGGGGAGCTGTTTTTT. Protein sequence: CASSLPTGPTGELFF. The full variable domain, in which reference TRBV7-9 and TRBJ2-2 provide the parts outside the CDR3, is DTGVSQNPRHKITKRGQNVTFRCDPISEHNRLYWYRQTLGQGPEFLTYFQNEAQLEKSRLLSDRFSAERPKGSFSTLEIQRTEQGDSAMYLCASSLPTGPTGELFFGEGSRLTVL.